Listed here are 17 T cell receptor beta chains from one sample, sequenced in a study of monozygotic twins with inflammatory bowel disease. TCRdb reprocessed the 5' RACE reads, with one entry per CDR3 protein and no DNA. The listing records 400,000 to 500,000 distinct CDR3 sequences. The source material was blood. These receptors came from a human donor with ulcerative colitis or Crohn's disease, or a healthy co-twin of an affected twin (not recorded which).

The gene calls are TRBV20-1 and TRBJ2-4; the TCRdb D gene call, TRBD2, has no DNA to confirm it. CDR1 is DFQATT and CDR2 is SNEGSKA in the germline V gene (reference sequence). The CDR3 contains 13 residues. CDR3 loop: CSAPGLRAHIQYF.

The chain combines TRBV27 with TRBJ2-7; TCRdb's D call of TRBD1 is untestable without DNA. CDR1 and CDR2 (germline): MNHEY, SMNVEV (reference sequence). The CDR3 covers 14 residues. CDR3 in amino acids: CASSSTPPYYEQYF.

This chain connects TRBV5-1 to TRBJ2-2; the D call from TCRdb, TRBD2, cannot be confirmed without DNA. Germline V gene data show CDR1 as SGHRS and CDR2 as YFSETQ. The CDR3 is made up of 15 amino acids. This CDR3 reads CASRGGETNTGELFF.

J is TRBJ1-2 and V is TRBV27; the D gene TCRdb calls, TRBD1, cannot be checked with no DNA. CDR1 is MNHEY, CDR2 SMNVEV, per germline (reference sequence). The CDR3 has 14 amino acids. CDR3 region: CASRTVTGVWGYTF.

CDR3 region: CASSPKRAGDSYNEQFF. The chain carries TRBV7-9 and TRBJ2-1; TCRdb selects TRBD2, and the lack of DNA leaves this call unchecked. Germline V gives CDR1 SEHNR, CDR2 FQNEAQ (reference sequence). The CDR3 spans 17 residues.

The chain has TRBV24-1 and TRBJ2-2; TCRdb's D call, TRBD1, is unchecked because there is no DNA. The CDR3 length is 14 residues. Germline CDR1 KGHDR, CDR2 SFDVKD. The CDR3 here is CATSEPTGSEELFF.

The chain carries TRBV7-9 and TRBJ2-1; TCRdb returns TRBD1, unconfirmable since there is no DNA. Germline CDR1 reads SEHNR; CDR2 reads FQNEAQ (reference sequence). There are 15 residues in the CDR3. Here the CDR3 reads CASSFRQGIYNEQFF.

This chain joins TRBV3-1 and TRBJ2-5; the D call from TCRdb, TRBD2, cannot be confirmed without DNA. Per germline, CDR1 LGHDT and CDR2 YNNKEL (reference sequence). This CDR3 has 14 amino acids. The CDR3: CASSLQVAGETQYF.

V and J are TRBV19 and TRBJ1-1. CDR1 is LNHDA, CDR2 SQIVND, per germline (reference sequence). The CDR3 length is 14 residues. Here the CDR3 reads CASSINGLNTEAFF.

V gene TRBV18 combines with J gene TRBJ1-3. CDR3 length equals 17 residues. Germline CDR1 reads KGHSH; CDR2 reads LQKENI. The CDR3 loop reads CASSPYLDTGSGNTIYF.

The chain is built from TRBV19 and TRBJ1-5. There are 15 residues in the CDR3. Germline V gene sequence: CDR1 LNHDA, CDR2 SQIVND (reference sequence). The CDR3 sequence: CASSIDGKVGQPQHF. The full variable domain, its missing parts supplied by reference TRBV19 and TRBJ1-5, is DGGITQSPKYLFRKEGQNVTLSCEQNLNHDAMYWYRQDPGQGLRLIYYSQIVNDFQKGDIAEGYSVSREKKESFPLTVTSAQKNPTAFYLCASSIDGKVGQPQHFGDGTRLSIL.

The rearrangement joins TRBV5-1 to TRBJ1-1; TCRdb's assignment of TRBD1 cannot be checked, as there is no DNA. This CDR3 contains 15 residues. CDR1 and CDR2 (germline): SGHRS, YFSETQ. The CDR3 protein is CASSLVPGQNTEAFF.

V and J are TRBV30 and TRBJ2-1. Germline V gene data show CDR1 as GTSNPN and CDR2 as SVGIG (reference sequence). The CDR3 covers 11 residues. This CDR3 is CAWSVLLEQFF.

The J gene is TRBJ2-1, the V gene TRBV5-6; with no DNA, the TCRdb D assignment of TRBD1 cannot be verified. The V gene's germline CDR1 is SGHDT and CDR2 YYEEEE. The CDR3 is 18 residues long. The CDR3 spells CASSLGELRHSGHNEQFF.

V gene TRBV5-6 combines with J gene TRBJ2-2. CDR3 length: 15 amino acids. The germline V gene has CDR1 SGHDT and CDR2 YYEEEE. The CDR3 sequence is CASSAVDRDTGELFF.

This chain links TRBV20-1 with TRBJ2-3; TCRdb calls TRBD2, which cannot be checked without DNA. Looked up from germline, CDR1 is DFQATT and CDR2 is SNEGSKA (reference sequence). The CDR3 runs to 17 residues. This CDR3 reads CSARSLPASGSTDTQYF.

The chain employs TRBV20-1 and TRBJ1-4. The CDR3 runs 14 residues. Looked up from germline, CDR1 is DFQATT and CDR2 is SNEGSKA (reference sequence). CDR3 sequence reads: CSASPAGSNEKLFF.